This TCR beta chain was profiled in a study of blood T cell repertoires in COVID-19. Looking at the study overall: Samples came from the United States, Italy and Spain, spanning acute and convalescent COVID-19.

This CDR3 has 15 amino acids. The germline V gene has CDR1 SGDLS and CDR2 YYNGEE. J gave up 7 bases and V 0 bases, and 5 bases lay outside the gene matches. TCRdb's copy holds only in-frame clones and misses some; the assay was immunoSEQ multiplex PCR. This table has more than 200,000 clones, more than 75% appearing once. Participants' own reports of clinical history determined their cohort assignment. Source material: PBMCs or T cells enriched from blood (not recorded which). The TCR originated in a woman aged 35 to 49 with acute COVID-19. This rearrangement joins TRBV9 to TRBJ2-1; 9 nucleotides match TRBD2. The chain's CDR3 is CASSVGTSVGNEQFF. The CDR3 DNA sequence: TGTGCCAGCAGCGTAGGGACTAGCGTAGGTAATGAGCAGTTCTTC.